The clone carrying this T cell receptor (beta chain) appeared many times. Its target is not known. The sample is drawn from a study of T-cell reconstitution after alpha-beta-depleted transplantation in children. General study findings and limits: Among T cells one year after transplant, newly produced cells accounted for most counts and diversity.

Preparation of the TCRbeta library involved a method that used unique molecular identifiers. TCRdb itself ran the PCR reads through MiXCR, one entry per CDR3 protein. The repertoire includes some 300,000 distinct CDR3 sequences, 6.5% to 9% of them detected once, and approximately 9.6% sits in the top ten. Germline V gene lookup returns CDR1 MNHEY and CDR2 SVGAGI. The V and J ends lost 1 base and 3 bases respectively, with 13 bases between them. The CDR3 consists of 15 residues. The TCR comes from a female patient aged 2-10 years who had a stem cell transplant for Fanconi anemia, so the T cells may come from the graft donor. V usage is TRBV6-5 and J usage is TRBJ2-7; D is unclear. The sample here was peripheral blood, taken 360 days after TCRalphabeta/CD19-depleted stem cell transplant. The CDR3 bases are TGTGCCAGCAGTTACTACCCCCCCGACAACTACGAGCAGTACTTC. Translated: CASSYYPPDNYEQYF.